A selection of T cell receptor beta chains follows, all from one sample in a study of blood T cell repertoires in COVID-19. Profiled with immunoSEQ multiplex PCR; TCRdb holds only in-frame clones, not every one. The data contain roughly 260,000 clones, about nine tenths of them seen just once; the ten biggest clones take up roughly 3.9%. The specimen was peripheral blood. The receptors were gathered from a man in his 60s who had recovered from COVID-19. CDR3s include the opening cysteine and the closing phenylalanine or tryptophan. A D gene is named only where the DNA matches it firmly. The size of a clone is reported for some rows only, either as once, few or many, or as a class for expanded clones.

abundance,j_gene,v_gene,d_gene,CDR3nt,CDR3aa
NA,TRBJ1-4,TRBV2,NA,TGTGCCAGCAGTGGTCCGCGGAGGTCCAATGAAAAACTGTTTTTT,CASSGPRRSNEKLFF
NA,TRBJ2-1,TRBV15,NA,TGTGCCACCAGCAGAGATTTTAGGGGTTTCAATGAGCAGTTCTTC,CATSRDFRGFNEQFF
NA,TRBJ2-7,TRBV6-5,NA,TGTGCCAGCAGTCACCGGGACTTCGGCCACGAGCAGTACTTC,CASSHRDFGHEQYF
NA,TRBJ1-1,TRBV27,NA,TGTGCCAGCAGGGAAGAATGGGGACTTTCAGCTTTCTTT,CASREEWGLSAFF
NA,TRBJ1-3,TRBV7-9,NA,TGTGCCAGCAGCTTTTCTGTGTCCGGAAACACCATATATTTT,CASSFSVSGNTIYF
NA,TRBJ2-3,TRBV6-6,NA,TGTGCCAGCAGTTACACGCTGGGGACCGGACAGATACAGTTGTATTTT,CASSYTLGTGQIQLYF
NA,TRBJ1-4,TRBV15,NA,TGTGCCACCAGCAGACAGGGGTCTAATGAAAAACTGTTTTTT,CATSRQGSNEKLFF
NA,TRBJ2-7,TRBV7-2,TRBD1,TGTGCCAGCAGCCCGGACAGGGTAATGGTGCAGTACTTC,CASSPDRVMVQYF
NA,TRBJ2-1,TRBV18,TRBD1,TGTGCCAGCTCACCACCGGGACAGAAGAGAAATGAGCAGTTCTTC,CASSPPGQKRNEQFF
NA,TRBJ2-7,TRBV6-1,NA,TGTGCCAGCAGTGACCCGACAGGGAGGTACGAGCAGTACTTC,CASSDPTGRYEQYF
NA,TRBJ2-3,TRBV7-3,TRBD2,TGTGCCAGCAGCCCGTCAGCGGGGGGGTTCACAGATACGCAGTATTTT,CASSPSAGGFTDTQYF
NA,TRBJ2-3,TRBV7-9,NA,TGTGCCAGCAGCTTAGTTAGTCCCACAGATACGCAGTATTTT,CASSLVSPTDTQYF
NA,TRBJ2-1,TRBV9,TRBD2,TGTGCCAGCAACACGCTAGCGGGGGCCGGGATTTACAATGAGCAGTTCTTC,CASNTLAGAGIYNEQFF
few,TRBJ2-7,TRBV6-2/TRBV6-3,NA,TGTGCCAGCAGCTCTGAGGGATACGAGCAGTACTTC,CASSSEGYEQYF
NA,TRBJ2-7,TRBV30,NA,TGTGCCGGGAGGAGATCCTACGAGCAGTACTTC,CAGRRSYEQYF
NA,TRBJ2-1,TRBV30,TRBD1,TGTGCCCGGAGCCCTCGACAGGGGTCCTACAATGAGCAGTTCTTC,CARSPRQGSYNEQFF
NA,TRBJ2-2,TRBV18,NA,TGTGCCAGCTCACCGTCCGGGACTGCGAACACCGGGGAGCTGTTTTTT,CASSPSGTANTGELFF
few,TRBJ1-5,TRBV4-2,NA,TGTGCCAGCAGCCAAGCGGGTCTCAATCAGCCCCAGCATTTT,CASSQAGLNQPQHF
NA,TRBJ1-5,TRBV19,NA,TGTGCCAGTAGTATAACCTCGGGGGGACACTCTAATCAGCCCCAGCATTTT,CASSITSGGHSNQPQHF
NA,TRBJ1-5,TRBV29-1,NA,TGCAGCGTAAACACAGGGTATAGCAATCAGCCCCAGCATTTT,CSVNTGYSNQPQHF
NA,TRBJ2-7,TRBV5-6,NA,TGTGCCAGCAGCCGCCCAGGGGCCGCCTACGAGCAGTACTTC,CASSRPGAAYEQYF
NA,TRBJ1-5,TRBV27,TRBD1,TGTGCCAGCAGTTTATTACAGGGGGATCAGCCCCAGCATTTT,CASSLLQGDQPQHF
NA,TRBJ1-1,TRBV3-1/TRBV3-2,NA,TGTGCCAGCAGCCAAGATCTGGGAGCTGAAGCTTTCTTT,CASSQDLGAEAFF
NA,TRBJ1-2,TRBV5-6,TRBD1,TGTGCCAGCAGCTTGGAGTCAGGGGGGAACTATGGCTACACCTTC,CASSLESGGNYGYTF
NA,TRBJ2-5,TRBV11-2,NA,TGTGCCAGCAGCTTAGATCTAAAGGAGACCCAGTACTTC,CASSLDLKETQYF
NA,TRBJ1-1,TRBV30,NA,TGTGCCTCCCAGGGGATGAACACTGAAGCTTTCTTT,CASQGMNTEAFF
NA,TRBJ1-2,TRBV27,NA,TGTGCCAGCAGTGCAGCCACAGGGATAAGCAGTGGCTACACCTTC,CASSAATGISSGYTF
NA,TRBJ1-2,TRBV19,TRBD1,TGTGCCAGTAGACCTAGGGGGCCGAGCTATGGCTACACCTTC,CASRPRGPSYGYTF
NA,TRBJ2-1,TRBV7-9,NA,TGTGCCAGCAGCTTAGTAGTGAATGAGCAGTTCTTC,CASSLVVNEQFF
NA,TRBJ1-1,TRBV30,NA,TGTGCCTGGAGTACCCAAAAACAATGGCCCACTGAAGCTTTCTTT,CAWSTQKQWPTEAFF
NA,TRBJ1-1,TRBV18,TRBD1,TGTGCCAGCTCACCGGGACAGGGGGGGGAAGCTTTCTTT,CASSPGQGGEAFF
NA,TRBJ1-4,TRBV28,TRBD1,TGTGCCAGCAGTCCTTCACAGGGGGCGGGGGTTGAAAAACTGTTTTTT,CASSPSQGAGVEKLFF
NA,TRBJ1-3,TRBV6-5,NA,TGTGCCAGTGGGACTACCTCTGGAAACACCATATATTTT,CASGTTSGNTIYF
NA,TRBJ1-2,TRBV19,TRBD1,TGTGCCAGTAATCGGGACAGGGGAGACTACACCTTC,CASNRDRGDYTF
once,TRBJ2-5,TRBV14,NA,TGTGCCAGCAGCCAAGCCAAGCCTAAGCCCCAGCGCGGACAAGAGACCCAGTACTTC,CASSQAKPKPQRGQETQYF